This entry features one TCR beta chain sequence. This clonotype showed up just a few times. The clone's antigen remains unknown. Base-call qualities are not available, and no considerably larger clone is one nucleotide away. The CDR3 starts with the cysteine, ends with the phenylalanine, and has 12 residues. This entry keeps only the CDR3 DNA: 36 bases, framed from base 1. CDR1 and CDR2 are read off the germline V gene as SQVTM and ANQGSEA. Cut back by 7 bases and 3 bases, the V and J ends lie 12 bases apart. This specimen's treatment or condition label, per the study, means: live attenuated yellow fever vaccine strain. At each blood-draw timepoint, two biological replicates of bulk PBMCs were collected. A standard Ficoll-Paque protocol was used to isolate PBMCs from peripheral blood. TriZol was used to extract RNA from bulk PBMCs, from CD4 and CD8 fractions, and from dextramer-positive and dextramer-negative fractions.

The data were obtained in a study of T cells after yellow fever vaccination (dated 2019 in TCRdb). For the study in its entirety: Libraries from fractions with low cell numbers were prepared with the SMART-Seq v4 Ultra Low Input RNA kit. To follow T-cell clones before and after primary and booster YFV17D yellow fever vaccination, bulk TCR alpha and beta repertoires were sequenced over time. Blood samples were taken at several timepoints before and after primary and secondary immunization, and bulk PBMC replicates and cell subsets were isolated. Two healthy male donors made up the cohort, one aged 18 to 30 years and the other aged 30 to 40 years.

The study at large found these results: A small share of clonotypes occurred in both CD4 and CD8 compartments, likely arising from convergent recombination. After the booster, most clones that had expanded after primary vaccination were detected again (nearly 98% of CD4 and under 90% of CD8), suggesting broad maintenance of memory. Because abundant contaminating clonotypes from the bulk population could be contained in FACS-sorted repertoires, computational filtering was required. The secondary T-cell response was found to be weaker but faster than the primary response, with a peak reached on day 5 rather than on day 15. Because only a couple of donors were included in the study, the extent to which the findings can be generalized is limited.

Synthesis of TCR cDNA relied on 5'RACE template switching, a step that introduced a universal primer site along with unique molecular identifiers. Priming of cDNA synthesis was performed from both the TCR alpha and TCR beta constant segments. Libraries were amplified in two PCR steps, with sample barcodes and sequencing adapters added in the second step. Sequencing of the libraries was done on either Illumina HiSeq 2500 (2x100 bp) or NovaSeq (2x150 bp). The published analysis was carried out like this. Reads were demultiplexed and collapsed into UMI consensus sequences with MIGEC, and V(D)J alignment was performed with MiXCR. Vaccine-responding clonotypes were defined with edgeR using replicate PBMC samples, requiring FDR below 0.01 and a log2 fold change above 5 up to day 15. CD4 or CD8 identity was assigned to each bulk clonotype according to whether the clonotype was present at higher abundance in the sequenced CD4 repertoire or the sequenced CD8 repertoire. In-frame beta chains were kept once TCRdb had trimmed the public reads at Q25 with fastp and called clones with MiXCR. Every CDR3 protein is listed once, alongside the most common genes and DNA of its rows. TCRdb, rather than the study authors, made the V and J calls. The sample includes more than 350,000 distinct CDR3 sequences, with under 14% observed a single time. More than 15% of the sample is taken by the ten largest.

The V gene is TRBV29-1 and the J gene is TRBJ1-1, with an unclear D gene assignment. Sequenced here: PBMCs, sampled on the day of the first yellow fever vaccination. The source of this sequence is a man aged 18 to 29 who received the YFV17D yellow fever vaccine. The DNA reads as follows: TGCAGCGCCGGGAGTCAGTACACTGAAGCTTTCTTT. This encodes CSAGSQYTEAFF.